The 9 T cell receptor beta chains presented below share a single source sample, sequenced in a study of neurological immune-mediated disorders. Using its own MiXCR run on the 5' RACE reads, TCRdb lists one record per CDR3 protein. The sample includes roughly 60,000 distinct CDR3 sequences, about 2.5% of them seen just once. Material: PBMCs. These receptors were obtained from a man between 50 and 59 years old with multiple sclerosis.

This clonotype was counted a few times. The chain recombines TRBV7-2 with TRBJ2-3; D unclear. This CDR3 has 15 residues. Germline assignment: CDR1 SGHTA and CDR2 FQGNSA. V was shortened by 1 base and J by 1 base, with 9 bases between the two germline ends. The DNA of the CDR3 is TGTGCCAGCAGCTTAGAGTGGGCTGGCACAGATACGCAGTATTTT. Its protein is CASSLEWAGTDTQYF.

This clonotype was seen ten or more times. The J gene is TRBJ1-6, the V gene TRBV7-6, with a tentative D call TRBD1 (5 bases). In germline, CDR1 is SGHVS, CDR2 FNYEAQ. The CDR3 spans 15 residues. Trimming stripped 1 base from V and 11 bases from J, with 15 bases between. The CDR3 protein is CASSLDTQGRTPLHF. The CDR3 bases are TGTGCCAGCAGCTTAGATACCCAGGGTCGGACACCCCTCCACTTT. The entire variable domain, with the rest obtained from reference TRBV7-6 and TRBJ1-6, is as follows: GAGVSQSPRYKVTKRGQDVALRCDPISGHVSLYWYRQALGQGPEFLTYFNYEAQQDKSGLPNDRFSAERPEGSISTLTIQRTEQRDSAMYRCASSLDTQGRTPLHFGNGTRLTVT.

This clonotype was picked up many times. V and J are TRBV10-3 and TRBJ2-1; D gene unclear. In germline, CDR1 is ENHRY, CDR2 SYGVKD. CDR3 length equals 12 residues. Trimming took off 3 bases at V and 8 bases at J, with 8 bases between the two ends. The CDR3 DNA follows: TGTGCCATCAGTGACCCTAACGATGAGCAGTTCTTC. It encodes CAISDPNDEQFF.

The chain joins TRBV7-2 to TRBJ2-5, with 10 positions matching TRBD1. V shed 10 bases and J 5 bases; nucleotides not matched to a gene: 13. The CDR3 spans 15 residues. Germline V gene data show CDR1 as SGHTA and CDR2 as FQGNSA. The CDR3 spells CATRARQGAGETQYF. CDR3 DNA: TGTGCCACTAGAGCCCGACAGGGGGCTGGGGAGACCCAGTACTTC. Based on the CDR3 plus reference TRBV7-2 and TRBJ2-5, the full variable domain is GAGVSQSPSNKVTEKGKDVELRCDPISGHTALYWYRQSLGQGLEFLIYFQGNSAPDKSGLPSDRFSAERTGGSVSTLTIQRTQQEDSAVYLCATRARQGAGETQYFGPGTRLLVL.

The table lists this clonotype with many counts. The chain couples TRBV20-1 to TRBJ1-5; D is ambiguous. Trimming shortened V by 0 bases and J by 6 bases, and 15 bases separated the two germline ends. The CDR3 contains 15 residues. Germline assignment: CDR1 DFQATT and CDR2 SNEGSKA (reference sequence). In nucleotides, the CDR3 is TGCAGTGCTAGAGAGAGTCAGGTCTGGAGTCAGCCCCAGCATTTT. Its protein is CSARESQVWSQPQHF.

Many counts were recorded for this clonotype. This rearrangement joins TRBV6-5 to TRBJ2-5; D remains ambiguous. V was shortened by 0 bases and J by 1 base, with 6 bases between the two germline ends. CDR1 is MNHEY and CDR2 is SVGAGI in the germline V gene. The CDR3 runs to 14 residues. The chain's CDR3 is CASSYSGSQETQYF. The CDR3 nucleotides are TGTGCCAGCAGTTACTCTGGCAGCCAAGAGACCCAGTACTTC.

This clonotype has at least ten counts. The gene calls are TRBV11-2 and TRBJ1-3; TRBD1 might be the D (5 bases). This CDR3 spans 16 amino acids. Germline V CDR1 and CDR2: SGHAT, FQNNGV. Trimming removed 1 base from V and 4 bases from J, with 14 bases in between. CDR3 DNA: TGTGCCAGCAGCTTAGGGATCCAGGGATGGGGAAACACCATATATTTT. The encoded protein is CASSLGIQGWGNTIYF.

Points on this clonotype: This clone may be a read error of a much larger clone one base away. This sequence joins TRBV20-1 and TRBJ2-5; TRBD1 might be the D (6 bases). The germline V and J ends were trimmed by 5 bases and 5 bases, with 15 bases remaining between them. The CDR3 length is 13 residues. The germline V gene has CDR1 DFQATT and CDR2 SNEGSKA (reference sequence). The chain's CDR3 is CSAYPGHGETQYF. In nucleotides, the CDR3 is TGCAGTGCTTATCCGGGACATGGTGAGACCCAGTACTTC.

For this clonotype: Just one base apart from a much larger clone, this may be a read error. The chain joins TRBV20-1 to TRBJ2-7; TRBD2 matches 8 bases. The CDR3 loop spans 10 amino acids. Per germline, CDR1 DFQATT and CDR2 SNEGSKA (reference sequence). V lost 8 bases to trimming and J lost 7 bases; unmatched junction nucleotides: 4. Written as DNA, the CDR3 is TGCAGTACGGGGGGGGTTGAGCAGTACTTC. Translation: CSTGGVEQYF.